This T cell receptor (beta chain) originates from a study of T cells after yellow fever vaccination. MiXCR was run by TCRdb on the 5' RACE reads, yielding one entry per CDR3 protein. Here the sample spans about 430,000 distinct CDR3 sequences, about 17% being singletons. The V gene's germline CDR1 is SEHNR and CDR2 FQNEAQ (reference sequence). Trimming cost V 8 bases and J 0 bases, with 8 bases left between them. This CDR3 has 14 amino acids. The TCR was taken from a man in his late teens or twenties who received the YFV17D yellow fever vaccine. Sequencing used PBMCs, obtained before the yellow fever booster vaccination. The rearrangement uses TRBV7-9 and TRBJ2-6; D could derive from TRBD1 or TRBD2 (5 bases each). The CDR3 DNA reads as TGTGCCAGCGGGGGTTACTCTGGGGCCAACGTCCTGACTTTC. It translates to CASGGYSGANVLTF.